This is a list of T cell receptor beta chains from one sample in a study of blood T cells in healthy people across ages. TCRdb redid the calling of the 5' RACE reads with MiXCR, one entry per CDR3 protein. The sample includes around 1.1 million distinct CDR3 sequences, roughly two fifths of them seen just once. Sequenced material: blood. The origin of the receptors is a man aged 18 to 30 in good health. The CDR3 runs from the conserved cysteine through the conserved F or W. D genes are given only for firm matches. Clone size is stated in some rows and not others, as once, few, many or a class when expanded.

V	J	length	D	size	DNA	CDR3
TRBV5-1	TRBJ2-1	15	TRBD1	.	TGCGCCAGCAGCTCGGAGGGGGACAGGTCTGATGAGCAGTTCTTC	CASSSEGDRSDEQFF
TRBV7-9	TRBJ2-1	16	TRBD2	few	TGTGCCAGCAGCAAAAGGACTAGCGGCTCTCACAATGAGCAGTTCTTC	CASSKRTSGSHNEQFF
TRBV24-1	TRBJ2-5	14	.	few	TGTGCCACCAGTGATTTCGGCAGACAAGAGACCCAGTACTTC	CATSDFGRQETQYF
TRBV5-1	TRBJ2-7	16	.	many	TGCGCCAGCAGCTTGGGGTCTGGGGACGGCACCTACGAGCAGTACTTC	CASSLGSGDGTYEQYF
TRBV12-3/TRBV12-4	TRBJ2-7	15	.	.	TGTGCCAGCAAACCGGGACTCCTTCCCTTTGGGGAGCAGTACTTC	CASKPGLLPFGEQYF
TRBV12-3/TRBV12-4	TRBJ2-1	13	.	.	TGTGCCAGCCGAGCCGTCACCTACAATGAGCAGTTCTTC	CASRAVTYNEQFF
TRBV4-2	TRBJ2-3	15	TRBD2	.	TGTGCCAGCAGCCAATCACTAGCGGAAACAGATACGCAGTATTTT	CASSQSLAETDTQYF
TRBV4-2	TRBJ1-1	14	.	few	TGTGCCAGCAGCTACTACATCGGTGACACTGAAGCTTTCTTT	CASSYYIGDTEAFF
TRBV6-6	TRBJ2-3	17	TRBD1	.	TGTGCCAGCAGTTACTGGGCTGGCAGGGGGTCCACAGATACGCAGTATTTT	CASSYWAGRGSTDTQYF
TRBV6-5	TRBJ2-3	15	.	.	TGTGCCAGCAGTTACTCTCTAGGCCGCACAGATACGCAGTATTTT	CASSYSLGRTDTQYF
TRBV4-1	TRBJ2-3	12	.	.	TGCGCCAGCGGCCACAGTTGGGATACGCAGTATTTT	CASGHSWDTQYF
TRBV4-2	TRBJ2-1	18	.	.	TGTGCCAGCAGCCAAGATCTAGGTGCAGCGACGGATCACAATGAGCAGTTCTTC	CASSQDLGAATDHNEQFF
TRBV7-2	TRBJ2-5	11	.	.	TGTGCCAACATGGACGAGAAGACCCAGTACTTC	CANMDEKTQYF
TRBV20-1	TRBJ1-2	16	TRBD1	few	TGCAGTGCTAGAGATGCTCGGACAGGGGTTTACTATGGCTACACCTTC	CSARDARTGVYYGYTF
TRBV6-5	TRBJ2-3	15	.	few	TGTGCCAGCAGCTTCTTCCAGGGCTCTGGAAATACGCAGTATTTT	CASSFFQGSGNTQYF
TRBV7-9	TRBJ1-4	14	.	.	TGTGCCAGCAGCTTAGTGTCGGAGTCCGAAAAACTGTTTTTT	CASSLVSESEKLFF
TRBV29-1	TRBJ1-2	12	.	.	TGCAGCGTTGCTTGGGGGGCGGGAGGCTACACCTTC	CSVAWGAGGYTF
TRBV20-1	TRBJ1-1	15	.	.	TGCAGTGCTAGACCGACGCTAAATTTTAACACTGAAGCTTTCTTT	CSARPTLNFNTEAFF
TRBV11-2	TRBJ2-3	19	.	.	TGTGCCAGCAGCCACAGGGGGGGACTGGCAGCGATTCTCACAGATGCGCAGTATTTT	CASSHRGGLAAILTDAQYF
TRBV4-3	TRBJ1-5	15	.	few	TGCGCCAGCAGCCAAGATCTGCAGGGATCCAGGGCCCAGCATTTT	CASSQDLQGSRAQHF
TRBV2	TRBJ2-1	17	TRBD2	.	TGTGCCAGCAGTATCGGGACTAGCGGGGGGGCCTACAATGGGCAGTTCTTC	CASSIGTSGGAYNGQFF
TRBV7-9	TRBJ2-2	15	.	.	TGTGCCAGCAGCTTATCAGTTGAGAACACCGGGGAGCTGTTTTTT	CASSLSVENTGELFF
TRBV12-5	TRBJ2-1	17	TRBD2	few	TGTGCTAGTGGTTCGCCCATGCGGGGGGGTCTCTACAATGAGCAGTTCTTC	CASGSPMRGGLYNEQFF
TRBV4-3	TRBJ2-7	16	.	.	TGCGCCAGCAGCCAACATTTTGGGACACCCGGGGTCGAGCAGTACTTC	CASSQHFGTPGVEQYF
TRBV12-3/TRBV12-4	TRBJ2-3	12	.	many	TGTGCCAGCAGCTTAACGGCAGATACGCAGTATTTT	CASSLTADTQYF
TRBV4-2	TRBJ1-2	15	.	.	TGTGCCAGCAGCCCGTCCCAGACAGTGAACTATGGCTACACCTTC	CASSPSQTVNYGYTF
TRBV4-2	TRBJ2-3	16	TRBD2	.	TGTGCCAGCAGCCAAGTAGCGGGGGTGGGCACAGATACGCAGTATTTT	CASSQVAGVGTDTQYF
TRBV12-3/TRBV12-4	TRBJ1-2	11	.	large	TGTGCCAGCAGTTTTGGGGCCGGCTACACCTTC	CASSFGAGYTF
TRBV7-9	TRBJ2-3	16	TRBD1	few	TGTGCCAGCAGCTTAGGGGCAGGGGGTATCACAGATACGCAGTATTTT	CASSLGAGGITDTQYF
TRBV12-3/TRBV12-4	TRBJ2-1	16	TRBD2	.	TGTGCCAGCACCAACCCCCTAGCGGGGGGCAACAATGAGCAGTTCTTC	CASTNPLAGGNNEQFF
TRBV20-1	TRBJ1-5	13	TRBD1	.	TGCAGTGGAGGACAGGGAAGAGATCAGCCCCAGCATTTT	CSGGQGRDQPQHF
TRBV20-1	TRBJ1-4	11	.	few	TGCAGTGCTAGAGTTTCTGAAAAACTGTTTTTT	CSARVSEKLFF
TRBV12-3/TRBV12-4	TRBJ2-5	14	.	.	TGTGCCAGCAGACCCGTCAACGCTGTCGAGACCCAGTACTTC	CASRPVNAVETQYF
TRBV6-5	TRBJ1-4	14	.	few	TGTGCCAGCAGCAGGTTCTCAACTAATGAAAAACTGTTTTTT	CASSRFSTNEKLFF
TRBV6-6	TRBJ1-2	15	.	few	TGTGCCAGCAGTTACTCGACAGGAGTATCGGATGGCTACACCTTC	CASSYSTGVSDGYTF
TRBV20-1	TRBJ2-5	14	.	.	TGCAGTGCTGCCCCTCACAGGGCAGGAGAGACCCAGTACTTC	CSAAPHRAGETQYF
TRBV4-2	TRBJ2-5	16	.	.	TGTGCCAGCAGCCAAGAAGGAATGAGAGATCAAGAGACCCAGTACTTC	CASSQEGMRDQETQYF
TRBV7-9	TRBJ2-4	16	TRBD1	once	TGTGCCAGCAGCGCCAGTTACAGGGGAGCCAAAAACATTCAGTACTTC	CASSASYRGAKNIQYF
TRBV3-1	TRBJ2-1	17	TRBD2	.	TGTGCCAGCAGCTTACGACTACTAGCGGGAGGGCCGAATGAGCAGTTCTTC	CASSLRLLAGGPNEQFF
TRBV12-3/TRBV12-4	TRBJ2-1	16	TRBD2	.	TGTGCCAGCAGGACACGACTAGCGGGGACCGACGATGAGCAGTTCTTC	CASRTRLAGTDDEQFF
TRBV5-1	TRBJ2-1	14	.	few	TGCGCCAGCAGCTTTCTTGGCAGAGCCGATGAGCAGTTCTTC	CASSFLGRADEQFF
TRBV9	TRBJ1-2	15	.	.	TGTGCCAGCAGCGTAGGGGCTGCGGATGGAATGGGCTACACCTTC	CASSVGAADGMGYTF
TRBV5-1	TRBJ1-5	19	TRBD1	.	TGCGCCAGCAGCTTGACAAGGCCCCGGGACAGGGTAATCAATCAGCCCCAGCATTTT	CASSLTRPRDRVINQPQHF
TRBV4-1	TRBJ1-2	17	.	few	TGCGCCAGCAGCCAGAACCCCAGACACCCGACCAGGGGTGGCTACACCTTC	CASSQNPRHPTRGGYTF
TRBV7-9	TRBJ1-5	17	.	.	TGTGCCAGCAGCTTAGCTGGAGGGGGGAAGTCAAATCAGCCCCAGCATTTT	CASSLAGGGKSNQPQHF
TRBV12-3/TRBV12-4	TRBJ2-4	15	TRBD2	few	TGTGCCAGCAGGAACAGCGGGGGGGTTGTCAGGGAGCAGTACTTC	CASRNSGGVVREQYF
TRBV12-3/TRBV12-4	TRBJ1-1	15	.	few	TGTGCCAGCAGTTTAGCTTGGGCTACGAACACTGAAGCTTTCTTT	CASSLAWATNTEAFF
TRBV20-1	TRBJ1-1	14	.	.	TGCAGTGCTGTAGGGAGTCCGGGGTTAACTGAAGCTTTCTTT	CSAVGSPGLTEAFF